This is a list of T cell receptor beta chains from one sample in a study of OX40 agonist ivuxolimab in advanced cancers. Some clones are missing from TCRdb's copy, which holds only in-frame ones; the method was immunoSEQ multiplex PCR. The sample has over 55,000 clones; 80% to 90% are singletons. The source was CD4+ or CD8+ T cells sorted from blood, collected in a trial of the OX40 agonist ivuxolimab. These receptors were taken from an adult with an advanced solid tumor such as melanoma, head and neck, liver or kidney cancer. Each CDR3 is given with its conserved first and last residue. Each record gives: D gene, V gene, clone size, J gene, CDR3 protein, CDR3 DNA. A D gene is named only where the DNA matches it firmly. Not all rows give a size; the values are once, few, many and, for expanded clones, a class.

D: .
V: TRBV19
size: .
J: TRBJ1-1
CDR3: CASSMGGGWNTEAFF
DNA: TGTGCCAGTAGTATGGGGGGAGGGTGGAACACTGAAGCTTTCTTT

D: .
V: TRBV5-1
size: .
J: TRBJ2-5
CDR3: CASSLVGEQETQYF
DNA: TGCGCCAGCAGCCTCGTGGGGGAACAAGAGACCCAGTACTTC

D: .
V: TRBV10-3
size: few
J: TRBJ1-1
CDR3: CAISESGGRGTEAFF
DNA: TGTGCCATCAGTGAGTCGGGGGGAAGGGGCACTGAAGCTTTCTTT

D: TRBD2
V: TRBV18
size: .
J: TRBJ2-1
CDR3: CASSPPGRAANEQFF
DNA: TGTGCCAGCTCACCACCCGGGAGGGCCGCCAATGAGCAGTTCTTC

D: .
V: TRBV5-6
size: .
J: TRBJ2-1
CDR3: CASSLGREYNEQFF
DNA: TGTGCCAGCAGCTTAGGTAGGGAGTACAATGAGCAGTTCTTC

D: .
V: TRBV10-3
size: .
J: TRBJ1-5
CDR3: CAISESSGTFNSNQPQHF
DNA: TGTGCCATCAGTGAGTCCTCAGGGACATTCAATAGCAATCAGCCCCAGCATTTT

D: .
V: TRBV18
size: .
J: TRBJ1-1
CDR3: CASSPEGDTEAFF
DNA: TGTGCCAGCTCACCTGAAGGGGACACTGAAGCTTTCTTT

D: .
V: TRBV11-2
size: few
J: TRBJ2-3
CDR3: CASSERGLSTDTQYF
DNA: TGTGCCAGCAGTGAGCGAGGTCTTAGCACAGATACGCAGTATTTT

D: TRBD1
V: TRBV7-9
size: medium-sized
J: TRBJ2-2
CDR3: CASSSPGQVLTGELFF
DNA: TGTGCCAGCAGTAGTCCGGGACAGGTGCTCACCGGGGAGCTGTTTTTT

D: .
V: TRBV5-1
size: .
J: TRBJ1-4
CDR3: CASSLGQGVEKLFF
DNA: TGCGCCAGCAGCTTGGGGCAGGGAGTAGAAAAACTGTTTTTT

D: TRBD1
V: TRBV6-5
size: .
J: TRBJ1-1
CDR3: CASSLEGAPITEAFF
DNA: TGTGCCAGCAGTTTGGAGGGGGCTCCAATCACTGAAGCTTTCTTT

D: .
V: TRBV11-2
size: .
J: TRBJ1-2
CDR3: CASSLRDLLGYTF
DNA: TGTGCCAGCAGCTTAAGGGACCTTTTGGGCTACACCTTC

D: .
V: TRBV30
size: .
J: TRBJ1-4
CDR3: CAWSPGIDEKLFF
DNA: TGTGCCTGGAGTCCCGGGATCGATGAAAAACTGTTTTTT

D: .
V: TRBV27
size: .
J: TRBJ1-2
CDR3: CVSSPTANYGYTF
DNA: TGTGTCAGCAGTCCCACGGCTAACTATGGCTACACCTTC

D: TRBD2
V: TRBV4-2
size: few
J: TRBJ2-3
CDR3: CASSQMVSGISTDTQYF
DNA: TGTGCCAGCAGCCAAATGGTTAGCGGGATCAGCACAGATACGCAGTATTTT

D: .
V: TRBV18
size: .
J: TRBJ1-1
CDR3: CASSRTSLNTEAFF
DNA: TGTGCCAGCTCCCGGACCAGCCTGAACACTGAAGCTTTCTTT

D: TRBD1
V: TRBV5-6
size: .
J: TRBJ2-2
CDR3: CASSSLVRGPNTGELFF
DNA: TGTGCCAGCAGCTCGTTAGTGAGGGGGCCGAACACCGGGGAGCTGTTTTTT

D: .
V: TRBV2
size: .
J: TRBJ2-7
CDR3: CASSALIYEQYF
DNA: TGTGCCAGCAGCGCACTCATCTACGAGCAGTACTTC

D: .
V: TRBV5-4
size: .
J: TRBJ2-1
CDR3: CASSLDPASYNEQFF
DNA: TGTGCCAGCAGCTTGGATCCAGCCTCCTACAATGAGCAGTTCTTC

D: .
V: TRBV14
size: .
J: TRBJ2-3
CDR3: CASSPVGATDTQYF
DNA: TGTGCCAGCAGCCCCGTTGGGGCCACAGATACGCAGTATTTT

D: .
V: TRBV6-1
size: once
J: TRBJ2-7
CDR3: CASSETSYEQYF
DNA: TGTGCCAGCAGTGAGACCTCTTACGAGCAGTACTTC

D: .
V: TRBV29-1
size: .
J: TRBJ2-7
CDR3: CSVEGEFYEQYF
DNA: TGCAGCGTCGAGGGGGAATTCTACGAGCAGTACTTC

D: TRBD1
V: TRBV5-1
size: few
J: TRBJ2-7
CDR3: CASSLDGQGVSYEQYF
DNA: TGCGCCAGCAGCTTGGATGGACAGGGGGTCTCCTACGAGCAGTACTTC

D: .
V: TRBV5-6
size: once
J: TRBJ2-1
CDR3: CASSRTRNEQFF
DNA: TGTGCCAGCAGCCGAACAAGGAATGAGCAGTTCTTC

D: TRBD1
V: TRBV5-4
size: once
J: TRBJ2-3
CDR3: CASSYDRGGTDTQYF
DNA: TGTGCCAGCAGCTACGACAGGGGGGGCACAGATACGCAGTATTTT

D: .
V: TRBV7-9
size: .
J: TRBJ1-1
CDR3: CASSSDAEAFF
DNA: TGTGCCAGCAGCTCCGACGCTGAAGCTTTCTTT

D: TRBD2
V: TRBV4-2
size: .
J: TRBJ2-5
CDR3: CASSQGGTSGQETQYF
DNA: TGTGCCAGCAGCCAGGGGGGGACTAGCGGCCAAGAGACCCAGTACTTC

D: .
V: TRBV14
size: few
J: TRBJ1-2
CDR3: CASSLGRNYGYTF
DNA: TGTGCCAGCAGCCTGGGACGGAACTATGGCTACACCTTC

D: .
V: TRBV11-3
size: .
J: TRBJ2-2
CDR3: CASSSTGTFNTGELFF
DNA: TGTGCCAGCAGCTCTACCGGGACATTTAACACCGGGGAGCTGTTTTTT

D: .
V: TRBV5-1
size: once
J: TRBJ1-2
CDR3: CASSPLTELGYGYTF
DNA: TGCGCCAGCAGCCCTTTGACAGAACTGGGATATGGCTACACCTTC